This T cell receptor beta chain originates from a study of beta chain features in type 1 diabetes. Expressed TCRB transcripts were sequenced because the entire RNA isolate underwent reverse transcription. Sequencing was performed with immunoSEQ multiplex PCR; in TCRdb, only in-frame clones are kept and a portion is missing. The table includes 130,000 to 150,000 clones, 48% detected once. Germline loops: CDR1 KGHSH, CDR2 LQKENI. V was shortened by 2 bases and J by 0 bases, with 7 bases between the two germline ends. This CDR3 is built from 14 residues. This clone was observed a handful of times. Material for sequencing was Tregs from blood. The chain carries TRBV18 and TRBJ1-1; D gene unclear. The sequence was collected from a man aged 18-30 years in good health. CDR3 sequence (DNA): TGTGCCAGCTCACCATACCCAGTGAACACTGAAGCTTTCTTT. This gives the protein CASSPYPVNTEAFF.